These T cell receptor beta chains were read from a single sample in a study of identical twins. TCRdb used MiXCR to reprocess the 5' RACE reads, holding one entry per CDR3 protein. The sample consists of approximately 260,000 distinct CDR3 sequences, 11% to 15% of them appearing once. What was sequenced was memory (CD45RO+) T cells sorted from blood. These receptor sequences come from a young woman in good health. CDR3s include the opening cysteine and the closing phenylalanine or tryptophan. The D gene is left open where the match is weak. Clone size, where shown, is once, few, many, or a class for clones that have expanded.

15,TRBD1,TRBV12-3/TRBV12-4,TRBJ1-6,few,CASRKVTGWNSPLHF,TGTGCCAGCAGAAAGGTGACAGGGTGGAATTCACCCCTCCACTTT
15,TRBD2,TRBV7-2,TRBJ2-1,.,CASSLGRGGRNEQFF,TGTGCCAGCAGCTTAGGGCGGGGGGGCCGAAATGAGCAGTTCTTC
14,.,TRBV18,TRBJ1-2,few,CASSLSTVNYGYTF,TGTGCCAGCTCACTCTCGACGGTAAACTATGGCTACACCTTC
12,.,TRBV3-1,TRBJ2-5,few,CASSRHGETQYF,TGTGCCAGCAGCCGCCATGGGGAGACCCAGTACTTC
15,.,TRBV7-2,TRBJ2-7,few,CASSLTINYIHEQYF,TGTGCCAGCAGCTTAACAATCAATTATATCCACGAGCAGTACTTC
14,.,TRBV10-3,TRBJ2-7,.,CAISVAGPQYEQYF,TGTGCCATCAGTGTAGCAGGACCCCAGTACGAGCAGTACTTC
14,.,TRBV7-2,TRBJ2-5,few,CASSLIRLGETQYF,TGTGCCAGCAGCTTAATTAGGCTAGGCGAGACCCAGTACTTC
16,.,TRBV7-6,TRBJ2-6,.,CASSFAPSSGANVLTF,TGTGCCAGCAGCTTTGCCCCCAGCTCTGGGGCCAACGTCCTGACTTTC
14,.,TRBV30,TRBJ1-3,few,CAWSVQGSGNTIYF,TGTGCCTGGAGTGTACAGGGTTCTGGAAACACCATATATTTT
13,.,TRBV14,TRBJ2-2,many,CASSPFGAGELFF,TGTGCCAGCAGCCCCTTCGGTGCCGGGGAGCTGTTTTTT
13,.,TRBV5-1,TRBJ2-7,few,CASGLAGSFEQYF,TGCGCCAGCGGTTTGGCCGGGAGTTTCGAGCAGTACTTC
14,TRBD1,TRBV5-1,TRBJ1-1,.,CASSWIQGETEAFF,TGCGCCAGCAGCTGGATACAGGGGGAGACTGAAGCTTTCTTT
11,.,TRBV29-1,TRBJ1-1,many,CSIKKPREAFF,TGCAGCATCAAAAAACCGAGAGAAGCTTTCTTT
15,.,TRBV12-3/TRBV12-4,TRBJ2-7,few,CASSLAGRGTYEQYF,TGTGCCAGCAGTTTGGCGGGACGAGGCACCTACGAGCAGTACTTC
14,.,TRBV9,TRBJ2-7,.,CASSVRPSSYEQYF,TGTGCCAGCAGCGTCCGGCCTTCGTCCTACGAGCAGTACTTC
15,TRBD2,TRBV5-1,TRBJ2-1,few,CASSWGLAGGHEQFF,TGCGCCAGCAGCTGGGGACTAGCGGGGGGTCATGAGCAGTTCTTC
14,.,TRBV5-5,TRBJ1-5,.,CASSLKFSNQPQHF,TGTGCCAGCAGCTTGAAATTTAGCAATCAGCCCCAGCATTTT
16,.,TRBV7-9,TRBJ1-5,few,CASSLGSAYSNQPQHF,TGTGCCAGCAGCTTAGGCTCAGCCTATAGCAATCAGCCCCAGCATTTT
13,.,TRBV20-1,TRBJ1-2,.,CSARLPEIYGYTF,TGCAGTGCTAGGTTGCCGGAAATCTATGGCTACACCTTC
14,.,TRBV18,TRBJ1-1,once,CASSPDRTTTEAFF,TGTGCCAGCTCACCGGACCGAACTACTACTGAAGCTTTCTTT
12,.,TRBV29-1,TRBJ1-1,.,CSGGGLNTEAFF,TGCAGCGGAGGGGGGTTAAACACTGAAGCTTTCTTT
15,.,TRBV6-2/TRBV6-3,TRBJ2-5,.,CASSPTPRSGETQYF,TGTGCCAGCAGCCCAACTCCCAGGAGCGGAGAGACCCAGTACTTC
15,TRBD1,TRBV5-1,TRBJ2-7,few,CASSFVGQGTHEQYF,TGCGCCAGCAGCTTTGTGGGACAGGGAACCCACGAGCAGTACTTC
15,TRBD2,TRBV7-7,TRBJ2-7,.,CASSLLAGGVGEQYF,TGTGCTAGCAGCTTACTAGCGGGGGGAGTCGGCGAGCAGTACTTC
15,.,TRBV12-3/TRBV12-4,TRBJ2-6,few,CASSGWGNGANVLTF,TGTGCCAGCAGTGGGTGGGGGAATGGGGCCAACGTCCTGACTTTC
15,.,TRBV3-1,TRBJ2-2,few,CASSQGNGYTGELFF,TGTGCCAGCAGCCAAGGTAACGGATACACCGGGGAGCTGTTTTTT
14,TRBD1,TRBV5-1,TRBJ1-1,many,CASSSTGADTEAFF,TGCGCCAGCAGCTCCACAGGGGCGGACACTGAAGCTTTCTTT
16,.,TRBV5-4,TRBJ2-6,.,CASSPPGFAGANVLTF,TGTGCCAGCAGCCCGCCAGGGTTCGCCGGGGCCAACGTCCTGACTTTC
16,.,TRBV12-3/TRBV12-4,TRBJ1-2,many,CASRGHVAIQDYGYTF,TGTGCCAGCAGAGGCCACGTTGCTATCCAAGACTATGGCTACACCTTC
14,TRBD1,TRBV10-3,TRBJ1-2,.,CAIRADRGTEGYTF,TGTGCCATCAGAGCCGACAGGGGAACGGAGGGCTACACCTTC
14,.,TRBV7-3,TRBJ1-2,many,CASSLEHGSYGYTF,TGTGCCAGCAGCTTAGAGCATGGATCCTATGGCTACACCTTC
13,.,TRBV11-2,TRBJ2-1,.,CASRKTGIDEQFF,TGTGCCAGCAGAAAAACAGGTATCGATGAGCAGTTCTTC
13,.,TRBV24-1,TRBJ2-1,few,CATSDTGQDEQFF,TGTGCCACCAGTGATACAGGGCAGGATGAGCAGTTCTTC
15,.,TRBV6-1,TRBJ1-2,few,CASSEWGRRQSGYTF,TGTGCCAGCAGTGAATGGGGGAGGAGACAAAGTGGCTACACCTTC
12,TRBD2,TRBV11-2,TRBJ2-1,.,CASSSSGIEQFF,TGTGCCAGCAGCAGTAGCGGGATTGAGCAGTTCTTC
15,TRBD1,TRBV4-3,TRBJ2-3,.,CASSQQTGRSDTQYF,TGCGCCAGCAGCCAACAGACAGGGCGTTCAGATACGCAGTATTTT
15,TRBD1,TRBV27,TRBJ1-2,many,CASSFQGANHYGYTF,TGTGCCAGCAGTTTTCAGGGGGCGAACCACTATGGCTACACCTTC
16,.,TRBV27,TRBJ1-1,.,CASSPYGSGPNTEAFF,TGTGCCAGCAGCCCTTACGGGTCAGGGCCAAACACTGAAGCTTTCTTT
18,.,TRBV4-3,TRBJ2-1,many,CASSQGLGGGGQAHEQFF,TGCGCCAGCAGCCAAGGTCTAGGAGGGGGCGGGCAGGCCCATGAGCAGTTCTTC
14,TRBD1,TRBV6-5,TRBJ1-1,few,CASSYYRGYTEAFF,TGTGCCAGCAGTTACTACAGGGGGTACACTGAAGCTTTCTTT
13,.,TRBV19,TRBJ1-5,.,CASSIRADQPQHF,TGTGCCAGTAGTATAAGGGCAGATCAGCCCCAGCATTTT
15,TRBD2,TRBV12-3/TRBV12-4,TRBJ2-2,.,CASSLDGGWTGELFF,TGTGCCAGCAGTTTAGACGGGGGGTGGACCGGGGAGCTGTTTTTT